A selection of T cell receptor beta chains follows, all from one sample in a study of CD8 T cells in Susac syndrome. TCRdb passed the immunoSEQ multiplex PCR reads through MiXCR, listing each CDR3 protein once. In the table there are about 150,000 distinct CDR3 sequences, about 94% of which are singletons. Sequenced sample: CD8+ T cells from PBMCs. These receptors originate from a human donor with multiple sclerosis. The CDR3 runs from the conserved cysteine through the conserved F or W. The D gene is left open where the match is weak.

CDR3nt,CDR3aa,d_gene,j_gene,v_gene
TGTGCCAGCACGGGTTTCGATGGCTACACCTTC,CASTGFDGYTF,.,TRBJ1-2,TRBV6-5
TGCAGTGCTAGTCCGGGACAGGGTCCTCGTGGCTACACCTTC,CSASPGQGPRGYTF,TRBD1,TRBJ1-2,TRBV20-1
TGCGCCAGCAGACCCGCAGGGGGCCGCGCAGATACGCAGTATTTT,CASRPAGGRADTQYF,TRBD1,TRBJ2-3,TRBV5-1
TGTGCCAGCAGCCCTGAACGGGCGGAGCGCTCCTACAATGAGCAGTTCTTC,CASSPERAERSYNEQFF,.,TRBJ2-1,TRBV7-6
TGCGCCAGCAGCCAATTCCAAATAGGCACTGAAGCTTTCTTT,CASSQFQIGTEAFF,.,TRBJ1-1,TRBV4-1
TGCAGCGTTAAGCCCCGGGACAGCAAAGGCTACGAGCAGTACTTC,CSVKPRDSKGYEQYF,TRBD1,TRBJ2-7,TRBV29-1
TGTGCCAGCAGTTACTCAAGTTACTCCTACGAGCAGTACTTC,CASSYSSYSYEQYF,.,TRBJ2-7,TRBV6-5
TGTGCCAGCAGCGTAGGGGACAGGAACACTGAAGCTTTCTTT,CASSVGDRNTEAFF,TRBD1,TRBJ1-1,TRBV9
TGCAGTGCTAGAGATCCTGGGGACGAGCAGTACTTC,CSARDPGDEQYF,.,TRBJ2-7,TRBV20-1
TGCAGCCTACGGACAGGGGTGGACGAGCAGTACTTC,CSLRTGVDEQYF,TRBD1,TRBJ2-7,TRBV29-1
TGTGCCAGCAGTACTCCGGGACAGCACACTGAAGCTTTCTTT,CASSTPGQHTEAFF,TRBD1,TRBJ1-1,TRBV27
TGTGCCAGCAGCGACCCTTGGGACAGGACCAACTTT,CASSDPWDRTNF,TRBD1,TRBJ1-1,TRBV9
TGTGCCAGCTTCCCAGGACAAGGTGCTTCTAGCAATCAGCCCCAGCATTTT,CASFPGQGASSNQPQHF,.,TRBJ1-5,TRBV6-1
TGTGCCAGCAGCTCCAAGGGAGGAAGGGGCTCCTACGAGCAGTACTTC,CASSSKGGRGSYEQYF,.,TRBJ2-7,TRBV7-8
TGCAGTGCTAGACCGAGGACTAGCGGGGTCTCCTACGAGCAGTACTTC,CSARPRTSGVSYEQYF,TRBD2,TRBJ2-7,TRBV20-1
TGCAGCGTTGCGGGGAGGGATACGCAGTATTTT,CSVAGRDTQYF,.,TRBJ2-3,TRBV29-1
TGTGCCAGCAGTACAGGGGGCGAAGGCAATCAGCCCCAGCATTTT,CASSTGGEGNQPQHF,TRBD1,TRBJ1-5,TRBV27
TGTGCCAGCAGTTTATGGGGCCCCGGGCGGGATACGCAGTATTTT,CASSLWGPGRDTQYF,.,TRBJ2-3,TRBV27
TGCAGTGCTAGAGACAGGGAAGATAGCAATCAGCCCCAGCATTTT,CSARDREDSNQPQHF,.,TRBJ1-5,TRBV20-1
TGTGCCAGCAGCTTGGGACTAGCGGGGGGAATAAGCTCCTACAATGAGCAGTTCTTC,CASSLGLAGGISSYNEQFF,TRBD2,TRBJ2-1,TRBV7-8
TGTGCCAGCAGTGACTCCTACAATGAGCAGTTCTTC,CASSDSYNEQFF,.,TRBJ2-1,TRBV6-5
TGCGCCAGCAGCCAGGTGACTATGAACACTGAAGCTTTCTTT,CASSQVTMNTEAFF,.,TRBJ1-1,TRBV4-1
TGTGCCAGCGGGACTAGCGGGGGGAATGAGCAGTTCTTC,CASGTSGGNEQFF,TRBD2,TRBJ2-1,TRBV2
TGTGCCAGCAGTTCGGACAGGGGTAGACAGCCCCAGCATTTT,CASSSDRGRQPQHF,TRBD1,TRBJ1-5,TRBV28
TGCAGTGCTAGAGATACGCGCCGGCAGAGATCTTACGAGCAGTACTTC,CSARDTRRQRSYEQYF,.,TRBJ2-7,TRBV20-1
TGTGCCAGCAGCTTTGCCTACAATGAGCAGTTCTTC,CASSFAYNEQFF,.,TRBJ2-1,TRBV7-3
TGTGCCAGCAGTTTATCCACGGGACAGATCCTATACGAGCAGTACTTC,CASSLSTGQILYEQYF,TRBD1,TRBJ2-7,TRBV27
TGTGCCAGCAGTTTGATTAGAGGGTTCGGCTACACCTTC,CASSLIRGFGYTF,.,TRBJ1-2,TRBV28